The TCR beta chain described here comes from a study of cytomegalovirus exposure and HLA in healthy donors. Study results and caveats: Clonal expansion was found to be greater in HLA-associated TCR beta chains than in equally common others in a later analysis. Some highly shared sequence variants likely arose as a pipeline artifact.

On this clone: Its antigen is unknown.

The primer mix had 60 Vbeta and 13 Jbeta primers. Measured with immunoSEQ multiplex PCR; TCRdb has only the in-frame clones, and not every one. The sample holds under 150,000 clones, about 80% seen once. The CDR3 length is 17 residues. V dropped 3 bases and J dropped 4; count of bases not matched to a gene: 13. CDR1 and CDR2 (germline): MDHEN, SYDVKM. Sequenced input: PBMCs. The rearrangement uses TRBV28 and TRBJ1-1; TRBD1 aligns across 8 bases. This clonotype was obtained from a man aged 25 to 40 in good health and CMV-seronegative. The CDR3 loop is CASSFLDRVKGGTEAFF. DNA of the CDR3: TGTGCCAGCAGTTTTTTGGACAGGGTTAAGGGCGGCACTGAAGCTTTCTTT. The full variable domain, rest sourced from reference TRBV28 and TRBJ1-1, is DVKVTQSSRYLVKRTGEKVFLECVQDMDHENMFWYRQDPGLGLRLIYFSYDVKMKEKGDIPEGYSVSREKKERFSLILESASTNQTSMYLCASSFLDRVKGGTEAFFGQGTRLTVV.